The entry below gives a single TCR beta chain sequence along with its context. Its specificity is not known. This record comes from a study of shared clonotypes between healthy human individuals. General study points: Sharing across four donors was highest in naive CD4 (around 5%) and lowest in memory CD8 (around 0.4%). Clonotypes which were not shared had lower generation probabilities than clonotypes that all four donors shared.

CDR1 is SGHRS and CDR2 is YFSETQ in the germline V gene. The junction had 13 bases not matched to a gene; V was cut back by 9 bases and J by 5 bases. CDR3 size: 15 residues. Generated by immunoSEQ multiplex PCR, the TCRdb table keeps only in-frame clones and is missing some. The table lists 850,000 to 1,200,000 clones, roughly 75% of them singletons. Sequencing was carried out using memory CD4+ T cells sorted from blood. Specified subset: CD45RA-negative fraction. The chain has TRBV5-1 and TRBJ2-3; 9 bases align to TRBD2. The source of this sequence is a man younger than 30 in good health. CDR3 region: CATAEAGGPKDTQYF. CDR3 bases: TGCGCCACGGCAGAGGCGGGAGGGCCGAAAGATACGCAGTATTTT. Drawing the rest from reference TRBV5-1 and TRBJ2-3, the complete variable domain is KAGVTQTPRYLIKTRGQQVTLSCSPISGHRSVSWYQQTPGQGLQFLFEYFSETQRNKGNFPGRFSGRQFSNSRSEMNVSTLELGDSALYLCATAEAGGPKDTQYFGPGTRLTVL.